This TCR beta chain emerged from a study of T cells in localized non-small cell lung cancer. Study-wide results and caveats: Sequencing was limited to one tumor region, leaving the possibility of heterogeneity open. Higher adjacent-lung clonality was associated with shorter survival. The greatest T cell clonality was found in uninvolved adjacent lung (higher than in tumor).

Data came from immunoSEQ multiplex PCR; TCRdb stores just in-frame clones and leaves some out. The data show approximately 89,000 clones, with around 80% seen just once and about a fifth held by the top ten. This CDR3 spans 15 amino acids. The V end lost 4 bases, the J end lost 10 bases, and 20 bases lay between the germline ends. CDR1 SGHVS and CDR2 FQNEAQ come from the germline V gene. Remarks on this clone: Its target is not known.

Material: PBMCs, obtained before any cancer treatment. This TCR derives from a man aged 40 to 70 with stage II squamous cell lung carcinoma. The chain carries TRBV7-8 and TRBJ2-1; D possibly matches TRBD1 or TRBD2 (5 bases each). CDR3 residues: CASSSPPGPLLEQFF. The CDR3 DNA follows: TGTGCCAGCAGCTCGCCTCCGGGGCCTCTGTTGGAGCAGTTCTTC.